This T cell receptor beta chain was sequenced in a study of blood T cell repertoires in COVID-19. Study information: Donors in the United States, Italy and Spain gave samples during acute or convalescent COVID-19. T cells, B-cell-depleted T cells, or PBMCs supplied cDNA or gDNA.

Original data processing: Estimates of nucleated cell counts were drawn from the amplification of reference gene primers. The repertoire was sequenced with immunoSEQ multiplex PCR; TCRdb's copy has only in-frame clones and lacks some. V, J and clone size are those of that table, while D and trimming were read from the DNA. The profile shows approximately 290,000 clones, approximately 84% of them singletons. Enrolled during active infection, Seattle patients were then followed longitudinally. Germline CDR1 KGHSH, CDR2 LQKENI. Trimming cost V 1 base and J 4 bases, with 23 bases left between them. The CDR3 runs 20 residues.

V gene TRBV18 combines with J gene TRBJ2-6, with a possible D match to TRBD2 (6 bases). Sequencing was performed on peripheral blood. The sequence derives from a person aged 70 to 79 with COVID-19, enrolled during active disease. The CDR3 here is CASSPLLAVNPGPGANVLTF. For the CDR3, the DNA is TGTGCCAGCTCACCACTTTTAGCGGTTAATCCGGGACCCGGGGCCAACGTCCTGACTTTC.